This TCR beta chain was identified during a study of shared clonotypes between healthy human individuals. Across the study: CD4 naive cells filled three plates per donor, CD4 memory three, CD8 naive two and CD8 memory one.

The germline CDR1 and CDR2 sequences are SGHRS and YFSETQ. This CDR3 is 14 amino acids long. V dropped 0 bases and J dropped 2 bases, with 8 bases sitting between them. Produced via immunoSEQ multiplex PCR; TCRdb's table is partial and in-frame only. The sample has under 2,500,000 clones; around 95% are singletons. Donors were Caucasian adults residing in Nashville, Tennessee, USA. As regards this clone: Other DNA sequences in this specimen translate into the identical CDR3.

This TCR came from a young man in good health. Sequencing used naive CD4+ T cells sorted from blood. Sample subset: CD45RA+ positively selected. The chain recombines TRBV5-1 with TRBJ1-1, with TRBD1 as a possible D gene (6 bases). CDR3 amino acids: CASSLGGGNTEAFF. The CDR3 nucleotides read TGCGCCAGCAGCTTGGGAGGGGGAAACACTGAAGCTTTCTTT. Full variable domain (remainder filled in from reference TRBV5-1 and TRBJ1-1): KAGVTQTPRYLIKTRGQQVTLSCSPISGHRSVSWYQQTPGQGLQFLFEYFSETQRNKGNFPGRFSGRQFSNSRSEMNVSTLELGDSALYLCASSLGGGNTEAFFGQGTRLTVV.